This TCR beta chain was sequenced in a study of T cell clonality in common variable immunodeficiency. Equal genomic DNA amounts from CVID and control samples were sequenced. The table came from immunoSEQ multiplex PCR; TCRdb's copy has only in-frame clones and leaves some out. This sample includes around 19,000 clones with no singletons; its ten biggest clones take up about 6.8%. Remarks on this clone: The antigen is undetermined. The CDR3 end is not reached by the read, which stops 3 residues before it; the germline J gene fills it in.

Caucasian heritage predominated among both patients and controls. CVID subjects had received replacement immunoglobulin for at least one year. Donors gave about 5 to 8 ml heparinized peripheral whole blood. Overall study results and limits: In common variable immunodeficiency, TCR beta chains reportedly carried fewer deletions and N-nucleotide insertions.

The ends were cut back, 0 bases at V and 2 bases at J, with 14 bases in the middle. This CDR3 spans 17 amino acids. Germline CDR1 reads MNHNS; CDR2 reads SASEGT. The receptor comes from a human donor with common variable immunodeficiency. The sample comprised peripheral blood mononuclear cells. This chain connects TRBV6-1 to TRBJ1-5; a possible D gene is TRBD1 (6 bases). The CDR3 sequence is CASSEALSGDGNQPQHF. CDR3 bases read: TGTGCCAGCAGTGAAGCGTTGTCAGGGGATGGCAATCAGCCC.